A single sample is the source of the 22 T cell receptor beta chains below, sequenced in a study of cytomegalovirus exposure and HLA in healthy donors. Both 60 Vbeta primers and 13 Jbeta primers went into the PCR. Measured with immunoSEQ multiplex PCR; TCRdb has only the in-frame clones, and not every one. The sample shows around 150,000 clones, approximately 83% of them seen only once. Sequencing was done on a sample of PBMCs. The receptors originated from a male donor in good health and CMV-seronegative.

A single count supports this clone. This chain connects TRBV5-1 to TRBJ2-5, with D possibly TRBD2 on 6 matching bases. CDR3 size: 13 residues. Trimming stripped 4 bases from V and 4 bases from J, with 11 bases between. Germline CDR1 is SGHRS and CDR2 is YFSETQ. CDR3 in amino acids: CASSQDGGETQYF. Here the CDR3 DNA reads TGCGCCAGCAGCCAGGACGGGGGAGAGACCCAGTACTTC.

The chain employs TRBV7-2 and TRBJ2-1; TRBD1 might be the D (5 bases). Per germline, CDR1 SGHTA and CDR2 FQGNSA. V was pared by 4 bases and J by 8 bases, with 12 bases between. The CDR3 covers 13 residues. The CDR3 nucleotides read TGTGCCAGCAGCTCCGCCCTAGGGGATGAGCAGTTCTTC. Residues: CASSSALGDEQFF.

The chain employs TRBV19 and TRBJ2-3; D is ambiguous. V was clipped by 7 bases and J by 3 bases, with 20 bases between them. In germline, CDR1 is LNHDA, CDR2 SQIVND (reference sequence). The CDR3 spans 16 residues. The CDR3 reads CASIPSGRPRTDTQYF. CDR3 coding DNA: TGTGCCAGTATCCCCTCTGGGCGCCCAAGGACAGATACGCAGTATTTT. The entire variable domain, with the rest obtained from reference TRBV19 and TRBJ2-3, is as follows: DGGITQSPKYLFRKEGQNVTLSCEQNLNHDAMYWYRQDPGQGLRLIYYSQIVNDFQKGDIAEGYSVSREKKESFPLTVTSAQKNPTAFYLCASIPSGRPRTDTQYFGPGTRLTVL.

The chain is built from TRBV7-2 and TRBJ1-6, with 7 bases matching TRBD1. There are 15 residues in the CDR3. CDR1 is SGHTA and CDR2 is FQGNSA in the germline V gene. Germline trimming cut 5 bases from V and 6 bases from J; bases unmatched to any gene: 7. The CDR3 loop is CASSPEGALNSPLHF. As DNA, the CDR3 is TGTGCCAGCAGCCCCGAGGGGGCGCTTAATTCACCCCTCCACTTT.

The CDR3 region has the DNA TGCGCCAGCAGCTTGTTGGAGCAAGAGACCCAGTACTTC. Translating gives CASSLLEQETQYF. This chain connects TRBV5-1 to TRBJ2-5; D unclear. The CDR3 totals 13 residues. The germline CDR1 and CDR2 sequences are SGHRS and YFSETQ. The V gene lost 1 base and the J gene lost 2 bases, with 6 bases spanning the gap.

The V gene is TRBV10-3, the J gene TRBJ1-5, with TRBD1 as a possible D gene (5 bases). This CDR3 has 17 residues. The V gene lost 0 bases and the J gene lost 6 bases, with 18 bases spanning the gap. Germline CDR1 and CDR2: ENHRY and SYGVKD. The CDR3 DNA sequence: TGTGCCATCAGTGAGTCTATGGGACTCAAGGGGCGTCAGCCCCAGCATTTT. It specifies CAISESMGLKGRQPQHF.

The rearrangement joins TRBV30 to TRBJ1-1, with 8 bases matching TRBD1. This CDR3 is built from 17 residues. The V gene's germline CDR1 is GTSNPN and CDR2 SVGIG (reference sequence). The trim removed 5 bases at V and 0 bases at J, leaving 14 bases unmatched. CDR3 in amino acids: CAWVPPGGTGLNTEAFF. CDR3 nucleotides: TGTGCCTGGGTACCCCCAGGGGGGACAGGTCTGAACACTGAAGCTTTCTTT. Together with reference TRBV30 and TRBJ1-1, the CDR3 gives the full variable domain: SQTIHQWPATLVQPVGSPLSLECTVEGTSNPNLYWYRQAAGRGLQLLFYSVGIGQISSEVPQNLSASRPQDRQFILSSKKLLLSDSGFYLCAWVPPGGTGLNTEAFFGQGTRLTVV.

V is TRBV27 and J is TRBJ2-7, with TRBD2 matching 8 bases. Germline lookup yields CDR1 MNHEY and CDR2 SMNVEV (reference sequence). The J segment lost 3 bases and the V segment lost 5 bases, leaving 9 bases of the junction unmatched. The CDR3 contains 15 residues. In nucleotides, the CDR3 is TGTGCCAGCAGTGTTTCTTTAGCGGGGTTCTACGAGCAGTACTTC. Translated: CASSVSLAGFYEQYF.

The V call is TRBV27, the J call TRBJ2-3; weak D call: TRBD2 (6 bases). Trimming took 3 bases from V and 0 from J, leaving 7 bases between them. This CDR3 is built from 14 residues. Germline CDR1 is MNHEY and CDR2 is SMNVEV (reference sequence). The CDR3 region has the DNA TGTGCCAGCAGTTTCGGGGGTAGCACAGATACGCAGTATTTT. Residues: CASSFGGSTDTQYF.

The genes are TRBV7-8 and TRBJ2-7, with D possibly matching TRBD2 (7 bases). Trimming removed 0 bases from V and 4 bases from J, with 16 bases in between. Germline CDR1 is SGHVS and CDR2 is FQNEAQ. The length of the CDR3 is 16 residues. The CDR3 protein is CASSLARGGGGYEQYF. CDR3 DNA: TGTGCCAGCAGCTTAGCGCGAGGGGGGGGCGGGTACGAGCAGTACTTC.

Notes on this clone: At one end, the junction sequence differs from germline, possibly due to a read error. The chain recombines TRBV7-8 with TRBJ1-5; D remains ambiguous. Germline V CDR1 and CDR2: SGHVS, FQNEAQ. The CDR3 length is 17 residues. CDR3 nucleotide sequence: TGTGCCAGCAGCTTAGACAGCGGCGGTGGGAGCAATCAGCCCCTGCATTTT. Translation: CASSLDSGGGSNQPLHF.

This clone is labeled as medium-sized. The chain has TRBV6-4 and TRBJ2-1, with TRBD2 matching 11 bases. Germline-derived CDR1 and CDR2 are MRHNA and SNTAGT. J was trimmed by 6 bases and V by 6 bases; bases with no gene match: 7. This CDR3 has 15 residues. CDR3 protein: CASSPLAGEGNEQFF. CDR3 in DNA: TGTGCCAGCAGCCCACTAGCGGGAGAAGGCAATGAGCAGTTCTTC.

This chain connects TRBV7-3 to TRBJ2-2, with D uncertain. V was trimmed by 5 bases and J by 6 bases, leaving 16 bases between them. CDR1 and CDR2 from the germline V gene are SGHTA and FQGTGA. This CDR3 spans 15 amino acids. The DNA of the CDR3 is TGTGCCAGCAGCCCAACGACTCTAATGCCCGGGGAGCTGTTTTTT. Its translation: CASSPTTLMPGELFF.

The chain has TRBV10-2 and TRBJ2-7; 11 bases agree with TRBD2. The germline gives CDR1 WSHSY, CDR2 SAAADI. The CDR3 loop spans 18 amino acids. The junction had 9 bases not matched to a gene; V was cut back by 2 bases and J by 0 bases. CDR3 DNA: TGCGCCAGCAGTGAGGGGGGACTAGCGGAGCCTCGCTCCTACGAGCAGTACTTC. This translates into CASSEGGLAEPRSYEQYF.

CDR3 loop: CASSPGTPKRNQPQHF. Here the CDR3 DNA reads TGTGCCAGCAGCCCTGGGACACCCAAGAGAAATCAGCCCCAGCATTTT. The chain is built from TRBV28 and TRBJ1-5, with D possibly matching TRBD1 (6 bases). Germline V gene data show CDR1 as MDHEN and CDR2 as SYDVKM. V was cut by 6 bases and J by 4 bases, with 19 bases left in between. The CDR3 contains 16 residues.

This chain uses TRBV6-4 with TRBJ1-4; 11 bases fit TRBD1. After removal of 2 bases from V and 8 bases from J, the junction contained 4 bases not matched to a gene. The CDR3 has 15 residues. Germline lookup yields CDR1 MRHNA and CDR2 SNTAGT. This CDR3 is CASSDRTGGREKLFF. The CDR3 DNA is TGTGCCAGCAGTGACCGGACAGGGGGCCGCGAAAAACTGTTTTTT.

The chain couples TRBV18 to TRBJ2-7; a possible D gene is TRBD2 (6 bases). The CDR3 extends over 13 amino acids. The V end was cut by 6 bases, the J end by 2 bases, with 11 bases between. Germline V lookup: CDR1 KGHSH, CDR2 LQKENI. The CDR3 protein is CASSLAITYEQYF. The CDR3 DNA reads TGTGCCAGCTCCCTAGCGATAACCTACGAGCAGTACTTC. Full variable domain (missing parts from reference TRBV18 and TRBJ2-7): NAGVMQNPRHLVRRRGQEARLRCSPMKGHSHVYWYRQLPEEGLKFMVYLQKENIIDESGMPKERFSAEFPKEGPSILRIQQVVRGDSAAYFCASSLAITYEQYFGPGTRLTVT.

CDR3 coding DNA: TGTGCCAGCAGCTTAGCGGGAGGGGCGAATCAGCCCCAGCATTTT. Protein: CASSLAGGANQPQHF. The genes are TRBV7-8 and TRBJ1-5, with a tentative D call TRBD1 (5 bases). CDR1 is SGHVS and CDR2 is FQNEAQ in the germline V gene. V was clipped by 0 bases and J by 4 bases, with 10 bases between them. The CDR3 runs to 15 residues.

This clone was detected a few times. The chain is built from TRBV27 and TRBJ1-1; D remains unclear. V shed 3 bases and J shed 4 bases, with 9 bases lying between them. The CDR3 runs to 13 residues. The germline V gene encodes CDR1 MNHEY and CDR2 SMNVEV (reference sequence). CDR3 DNA: TGTGCCAGCAGTTTTCAGGTGGGCACTGAAGCTTTCTTT. The encoded protein is CASSFQVGTEAFF.

The genes are TRBV4-3 and TRBJ2-1, with D possibly being TRBD2 (6 bases). Deletions cut 1 base from V and 0 bases from J, with 7 bases between. The CDR3 has 15 residues. Germline CDR1 reads LGHNA; CDR2 reads YSLEER. The CDR3 nucleotides read TGCGCCAGCAGCCAAGGGAGGGGCTCCTACAATGAGCAGTTCTTC. Its translation is CASSQGRGSYNEQFF.

This clone has only a few counts. The chain recombines TRBV5-4 with TRBJ2-2, with D possibly being TRBD2 (6 bases). The CDR3 has 16 amino acids. The V end lost 0 bases, the J end lost 4 bases, and 13 bases lay between the germline ends. The germline gives CDR1 SGHNT, CDR2 YYREEE (reference sequence). The DNA for the CDR3 is TGTGCCAGCAGCTTGGGAGGTACGACTAGCACCGGGGAGCTGTTTTTT. It translates to CASSLGGTTSTGELFF.

The CDR3 nucleotides read TGTGCCATATCGGACAGGGACTACACTGAAGCTTTCTTT. Translation gives CAISDRDYTEAFF. V usage is TRBV19 and J usage is TRBJ1-1, with 8 bases fitting TRBD1. The CDR3 spans 13 residues. V trimming: 10 bases; J trimming: 3 bases; junction bases outside the gene matches: 7. Germline values: CDR1 LNHDA, CDR2 SQIVND (reference sequence). Supplemented by reference TRBV19 and TRBJ1-1, the full variable domain reads DGGITQSPKYLFRKEGQNVTLSCEQNLNHDAMYWYRQDPGQGLRLIYYSQIVNDFQKGDIAEGYSVSREKKESFPLTVTSAQKNPTAFYLCAISDRDYTEAFFGQGTRLTVV.